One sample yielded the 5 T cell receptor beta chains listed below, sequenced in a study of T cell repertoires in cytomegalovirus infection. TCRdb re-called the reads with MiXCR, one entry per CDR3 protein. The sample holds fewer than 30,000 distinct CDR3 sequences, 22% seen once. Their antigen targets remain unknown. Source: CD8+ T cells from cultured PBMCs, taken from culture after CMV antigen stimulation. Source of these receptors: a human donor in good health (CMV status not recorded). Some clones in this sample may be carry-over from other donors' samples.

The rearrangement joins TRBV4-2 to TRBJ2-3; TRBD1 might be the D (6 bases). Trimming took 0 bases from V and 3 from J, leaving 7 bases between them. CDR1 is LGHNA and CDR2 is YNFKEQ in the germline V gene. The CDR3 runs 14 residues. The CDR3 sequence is CASSQDRGTDTQYF. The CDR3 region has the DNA TGTGCCAGCAGCCAAGACAGGGGAACAGATACGCAGTATTTT.

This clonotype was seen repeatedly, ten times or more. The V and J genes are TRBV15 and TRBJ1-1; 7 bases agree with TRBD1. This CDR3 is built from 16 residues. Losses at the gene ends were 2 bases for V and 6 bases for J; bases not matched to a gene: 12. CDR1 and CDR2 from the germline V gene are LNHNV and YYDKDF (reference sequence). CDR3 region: CATSRSSLGQTPEAFF. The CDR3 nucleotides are TGTGCCACCAGCAGATCGTCCCTGGGACAGACGCCTGAAGCTTTCTTT. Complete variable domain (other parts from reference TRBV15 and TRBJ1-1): DAMVIQNPRYQVTQFGKPVTLSCSQTLNHNVMYWYQQKSSQAPKLLFHYYDKDFNNEADTPDNFQSRRPNTSFCFLDIRSPGLGDTAMYLCATSRSSLGQTPEAFFGQGTRLTVV.

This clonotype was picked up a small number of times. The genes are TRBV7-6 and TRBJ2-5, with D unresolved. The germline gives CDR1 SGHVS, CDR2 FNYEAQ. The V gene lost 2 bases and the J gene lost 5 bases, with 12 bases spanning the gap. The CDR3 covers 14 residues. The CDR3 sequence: CASSLISGGETQYF. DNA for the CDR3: TGTGCCAGCAGCTTAATATCGGGTGGGGAGACCCAGTACTTC. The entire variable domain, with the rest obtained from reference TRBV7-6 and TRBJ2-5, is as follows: GAGVSQSPRYKVTKRGQDVALRCDPISGHVSLYWYRQALGQGPEFLTYFNYEAQQDKSGLPNDRFSAERPEGSISTLTIQRTEQRDSAMYRCASSLISGGETQYFGPGTRLLVL.

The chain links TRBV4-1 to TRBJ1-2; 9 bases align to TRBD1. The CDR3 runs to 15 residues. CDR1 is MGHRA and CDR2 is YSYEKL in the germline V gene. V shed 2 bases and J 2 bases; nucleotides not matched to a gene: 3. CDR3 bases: TGCGCCAGCAGCCAACCGGGACAGGGAAACTATGGCTACACCTTC. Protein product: CASSQPGQGNYGYTF.

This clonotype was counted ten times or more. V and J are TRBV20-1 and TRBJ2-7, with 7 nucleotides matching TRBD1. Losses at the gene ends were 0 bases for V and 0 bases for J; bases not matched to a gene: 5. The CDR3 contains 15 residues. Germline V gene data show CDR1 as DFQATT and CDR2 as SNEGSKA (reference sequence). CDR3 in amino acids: CSARELGDSSYEQYF. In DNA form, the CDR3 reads TGCAGTGCTAGAGAATTGGGGGACAGCTCCTACGAGCAGTACTTC.